The 14 T cell receptor beta chains presented below share a single source sample, sequenced in a study of OX40 agonist ivuxolimab in advanced cancers. Sequencing used immunoSEQ multiplex PCR; TCRdb keeps in-frame clones, though not all of them. The sample has 80,000 or so clones, 75% to 90% seen once. Source: CD4+ or CD8+ T cells sorted from blood, taken in a trial of the OX40 agonist ivuxolimab. The receptor set was obtained from an adult with an advanced solid tumor such as melanoma, head and neck, liver or kidney cancer.

V is TRBV4-1 and J is TRBJ1-2, with D unclear. Trimming stripped 4 bases from V and 8 bases from J, with 20 bases between. The CDR3 extends over 15 amino acids. CDR1 and CDR2 (germline): MGHRA, YSYEKL. CDR3 coding DNA: TGCGCCAGCAGCCCGCCCCTTATTTCAGGCCGCGGCTACACCTTC. It is translated as CASSPPLISGRGYTF.

This clone was counted only a few times. This chain joins TRBV10-3 and TRBJ1-2, with 8 bases lining up with TRBD1. Germline V gene lookup returns CDR1 ENHRY and CDR2 SYGVKD. This CDR3 spans 12 amino acids. V dropped 11 bases and J dropped 2; count of bases not matched to a gene: 4. The DNA for the CDR3 is TGTGCCGCCCGGGACAGGAACTATGGCTACACCTTC. Its translation is CAARDRNYGYTF.

The chain links TRBV18 to TRBJ1-3; 8 bases fit TRBD1. The CDR3 length is 19 residues. The V segment lost 3 bases and the J segment 3 bases; nucleotides outside the gene matches: 16. Germline assignment: CDR1 KGHSH and CDR2 LQKENI. The CDR3, as DNA: TGTGCCAGCTCACCTAGGGACCAGGGGGCTCTATTTGTTGGAAACACCATATATTTT. The encoded protein is CASSPRDQGALFVGNTIYF. Based on the CDR3 plus reference TRBV18 and TRBJ1-3, the full variable domain is NAGVMQNPRHLVRRRGQEARLRCSPMKGHSHVYWYRQLPEEGLKFMVYLQKENIIDESGMPKERFSAEFPKEGPSILRIQQVVRGDSAAYFCASSPRDQGALFVGNTIYFGEGSWLTVV.

V gene TRBV6-5 combines with J gene TRBJ2-2; D ambiguous. Trimming cost V 4 bases and J 1 base, with 10 bases left between them. Germline-derived CDR1 and CDR2 are MNHEY and SVGAGI. The CDR3 has 15 amino acids. CDR3 DNA: TGTGCCAGCAGTTTTCGGTCCGTGAACACCGGGGAGCTGTTTTTT. It codes for CASSFRSVNTGELFF.

On this clone itself: Its ends do not fully match the called genes, so a read error is possible. The chain has TRBV5-1 and TRBJ1-1; 7 positions match TRBD1. The CDR3 runs to 14 residues. Germline CDR1 SGHRS, CDR2 YFSETQ. The CDR3 DNA follows: TGCGCCAGCAGCTCCCAGGGGGAGAACATTGAAGCTTTCTTT. Amino acids: CASSSQGENIEAFF.

This clone was picked up one time. The rearrangement links TRBV28 to TRBJ2-7, with D perhaps TRBD2 (5 bases). Germline CDR1 is MDHEN and CDR2 is SYDVKM. The CDR3 extends over 12 amino acids. Trimming pared 2 bases from V and 6 bases from J, leaving 8 bases between. CDR3 sequence reads: CASSLRGLEQYF. In DNA, the CDR3 is TGTGCCAGCAGTTTAAGAGGGCTCGAGCAGTACTTC.

The rearrangement joins TRBV7-9 to TRBJ2-3; D is unclear. Germline-derived CDR1 and CDR2 are SEHNR and FQNEAQ (reference sequence). This CDR3 is built from 14 residues. Trimming stripped 1 base from V and 1 base from J, with 6 bases between. The CDR3, as DNA: TGTGCCAGCAGCTTAGACCCTCGCACAGATACGCAGTATTTT. Encoded protein: CASSLDPRTDTQYF.

This chain joins TRBV4-2 and TRBJ2-5; 8 bases are a match to TRBD1. With 1 base clipped from V and 4 bases from J, the junction kept 8 bases outside the gene matches. There are 16 residues in the CDR3. CDR1 and CDR2 (germline): LGHNA, YNFKEQ. The CDR3 region is CASSQGTGGSGETQYF. CDR3 nucleotides: TGTGCCAGCAGCCAAGGTACAGGGGGTTCGGGAGAGACCCAGTACTTC.

The chain carries TRBV7-2 and TRBJ2-5, with D possibly matching TRBD2 (6 bases). The germline V gene has CDR1 SGHTA and CDR2 FQGNSA. V was shortened by 1 base and J by 5 bases, with 20 bases between the two germline ends. CDR3 size: 17 residues. This chain's CDR3 is CASSLGVGGAMVETQYF. The CDR3 DNA reads TGTGCCAGCAGCTTAGGGGTAGGAGGGGCAATGGTGGAGACCCAGTACTTC.

The rearrangement uses TRBV11-3 and TRBJ1-1; possibly TRBD1 for D (5 bases). Germline V lookup: CDR1 SGHNT, CDR2 YENEEA. Trimming left V 4 bases short and J 7 bases short, with 13 bases between. The CDR3 covers 13 residues. The CDR3 loop is CASSSTGGVEAFF. DNA for the CDR3: TGTGCCAGCAGCTCTACCGGGGGGGTTGAAGCTTTCTTT.

This clone was detected only a few times. CDR3 protein: CASSPSDGGSYGYTF. CDR3 coding DNA: TGTGCCAGCAGCCCATCGGACGGGGGGTCCTATGGCTACACCTTC. The rearrangement joins TRBV7-9 to TRBJ1-2; D is possibly TRBD1 (5 bases). The CDR3 runs 15 residues. Deletions cut 5 bases from V and 4 bases from J, with 17 bases between. Germline assignment: CDR1 SEHNR and CDR2 FQNEAQ (reference sequence).

The rearrangement joins TRBV4-3 to TRBJ1-6, with a possible D match to TRBD1 (5 bases). The V gene's germline CDR1 is LGHNA and CDR2 YSLEER. V lost 4 bases and J lost 5, with 15 bases in between. The CDR3 consists of 16 residues. CDR3 sequence: CASSLAGTVDNSPLHF. The CDR3 nucleotides read TGCGCCAGCAGCCTTGCCGGGACGGTGGATAATTCACCCCTCCACTTT.

V and J are TRBV9 and TRBJ2-1; TRBD2 matches 9 bases. CDR3 size: 15 residues. Germline V gene sequence: CDR1 SGDLS, CDR2 YYNGEE. Unmatched junction bases numbered 10, after V lost 4 bases and J lost 8 bases. The chain's CDR3 is CASSRMAGGPHEQFF. The DNA for the CDR3 is TGTGCCAGCAGCCGTATGGCGGGAGGGCCTCATGAGCAGTTCTTC.

J is TRBJ2-2 and V is TRBV5-4; no firm D call. Trimming removed 0 bases from V and 4 bases from J, with 13 bases in between. CDR1 and CDR2 (germline): SGHNT, YYREEE (reference sequence). The CDR3 loop spans 16 amino acids. In DNA form, the CDR3 reads TGTGCCAGCAGCTTGGGGTCTGCCAGGCCCACCGGGGAGCTGTTTTTT. This codes for CASSLGSARPTGELFF.